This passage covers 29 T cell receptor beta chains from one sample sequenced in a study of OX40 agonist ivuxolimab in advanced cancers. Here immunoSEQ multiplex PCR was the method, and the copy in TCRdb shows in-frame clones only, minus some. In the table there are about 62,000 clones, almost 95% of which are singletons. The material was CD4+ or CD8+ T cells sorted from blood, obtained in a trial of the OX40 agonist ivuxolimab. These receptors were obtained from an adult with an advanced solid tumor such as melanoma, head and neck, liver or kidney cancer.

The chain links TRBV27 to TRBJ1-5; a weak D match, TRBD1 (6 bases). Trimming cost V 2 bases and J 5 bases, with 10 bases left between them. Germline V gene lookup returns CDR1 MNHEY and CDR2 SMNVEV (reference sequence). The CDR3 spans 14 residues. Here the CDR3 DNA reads TGTGCCAGCAGTTTAAGGGGGGGACATCAGCCCCAGCATTTT. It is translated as CASSLRGGHQPQHF.

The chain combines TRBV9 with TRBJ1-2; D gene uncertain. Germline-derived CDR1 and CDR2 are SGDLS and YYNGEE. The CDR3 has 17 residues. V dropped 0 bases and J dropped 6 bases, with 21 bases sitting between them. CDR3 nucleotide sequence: TGTGCCAGCAGCGTAGCTGGGTTATCCAGAAATCTAAATGGCTACACCTTC. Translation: CASSVAGLSRNLNGYTF.

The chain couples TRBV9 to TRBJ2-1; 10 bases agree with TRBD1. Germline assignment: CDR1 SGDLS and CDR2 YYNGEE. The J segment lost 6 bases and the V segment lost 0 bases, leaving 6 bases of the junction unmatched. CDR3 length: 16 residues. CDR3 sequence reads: CASSVGRQGAINEQFF. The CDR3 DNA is TGTGCCAGCAGCGTAGGGAGACAGGGGGCCATCAATGAGCAGTTCTTC.

CDR3 region: CASSYSRGRWDEQFF. CDR3 nucleotide sequence: TGTGCCAGCAGTTATTCAAGGGGGCGATGGGATGAGCAGTTCTTC. The chain links TRBV6-5 to TRBJ2-1, with TRBD1 matching 7 bases. The CDR3 runs to 15 residues. Trimming took 3 bases from V and 8 from J; bases not matched to a gene: 10. From germline, CDR1 is MNHEY and CDR2 SVGAGI.

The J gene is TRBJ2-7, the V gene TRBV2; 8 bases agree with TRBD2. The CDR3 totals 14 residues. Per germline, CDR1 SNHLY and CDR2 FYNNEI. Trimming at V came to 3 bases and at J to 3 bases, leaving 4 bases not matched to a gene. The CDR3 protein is CASSEASGRYEQYF. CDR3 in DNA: TGTGCCAGCAGTGAGGCTAGCGGGCGCTACGAGCAGTACTTC. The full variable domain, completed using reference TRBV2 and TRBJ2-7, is EPEVTQTPSHQVTQMGQEVILRCVPISNHLYFYWYRQILGQKVEFLVSFYNNEISEKSEIFDDQFSVERPDGSNFTLKIRSTKLEDSAMYFCASSEASGRYEQYFGPGTRLTVT.

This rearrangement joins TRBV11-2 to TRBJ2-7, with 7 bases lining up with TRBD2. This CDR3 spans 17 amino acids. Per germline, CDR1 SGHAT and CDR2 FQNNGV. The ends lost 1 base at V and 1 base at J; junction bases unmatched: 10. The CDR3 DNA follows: TGTGCCAGCAGCTTAGCTATCCTGGGGGGGAAGTCCTACGAGCAGTACTTC. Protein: CASSLAILGGKSYEQYF.

The CDR3 region is CASSRLDYNEQFF. Here the CDR3 DNA reads TGTGCCAGCAGCAGACTAGACTACAATGAGCAGTTCTTC. J is TRBJ2-1 and V is TRBV27, with a possible D match to TRBD2 (6 bases). Germline V lookup: CDR1 MNHEY, CDR2 SMNVEV (reference sequence). Trimming removed 6 bases at V and 3 bases at J, with 9 bases between. The CDR3 runs to 13 residues.

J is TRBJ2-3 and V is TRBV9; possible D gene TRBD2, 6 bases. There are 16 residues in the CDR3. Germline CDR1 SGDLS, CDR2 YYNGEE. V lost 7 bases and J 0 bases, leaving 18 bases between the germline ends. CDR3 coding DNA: TGTGCCAGCGGAGCCCTCCTAGCGACTAGCACAGATACGCAGTATTTT. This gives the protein CASGALLATSTDTQYF.

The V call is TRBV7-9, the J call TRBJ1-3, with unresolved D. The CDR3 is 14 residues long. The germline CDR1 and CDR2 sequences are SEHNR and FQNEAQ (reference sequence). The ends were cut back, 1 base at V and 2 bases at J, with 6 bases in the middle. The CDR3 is CASSLDMAGNTIYF. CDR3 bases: TGTGCCAGCAGCTTAGATATGGCTGGAAACACCATATATTTT. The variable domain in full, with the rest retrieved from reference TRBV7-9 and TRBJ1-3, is DTGVSQNPRHKITKRGQNVTFRCDPISEHNRLYWYRQTLGQGPEFLTYFQNEAQLEKSRLLSDRFSAERPKGSFSTLEIQRTEQGDSAMYLCASSLDMAGNTIYFGEGSWLTVV.

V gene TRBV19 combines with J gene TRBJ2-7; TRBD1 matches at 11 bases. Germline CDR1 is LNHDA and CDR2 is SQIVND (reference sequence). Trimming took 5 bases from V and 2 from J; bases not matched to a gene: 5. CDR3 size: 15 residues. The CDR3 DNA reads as TGTGCCAGTAGTTTCGGACAGGGGGCCCCCTACGAGCAGTACTTC. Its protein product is CASSFGQGAPYEQYF.

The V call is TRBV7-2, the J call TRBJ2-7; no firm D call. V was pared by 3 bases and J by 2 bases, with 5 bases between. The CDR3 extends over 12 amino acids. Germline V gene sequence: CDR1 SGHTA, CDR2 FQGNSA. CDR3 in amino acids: CASSFGAYEQYF. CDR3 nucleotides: TGTGCCAGCAGCTTCGGTGCCTACGAGCAGTACTTC.

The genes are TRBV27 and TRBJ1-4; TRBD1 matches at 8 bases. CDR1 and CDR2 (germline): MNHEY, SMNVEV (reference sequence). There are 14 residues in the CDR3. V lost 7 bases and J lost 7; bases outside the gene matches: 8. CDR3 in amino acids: CASTLDRVGEKLFF. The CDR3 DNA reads TGTGCCAGCACCCTGGACAGGGTTGGTGAAAAACTGTTTTTT. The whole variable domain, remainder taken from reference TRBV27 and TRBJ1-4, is EAQVTQNPRYLITVTGKKLTVTCSQNMNHEYMSWYRQDPGLGLRQIYYSMNVEVTDKGDVPEGYKVSRKEKRNFPLILESPSPNQTSLYFCASTLDRVGEKLFFGSGTQLSVL.

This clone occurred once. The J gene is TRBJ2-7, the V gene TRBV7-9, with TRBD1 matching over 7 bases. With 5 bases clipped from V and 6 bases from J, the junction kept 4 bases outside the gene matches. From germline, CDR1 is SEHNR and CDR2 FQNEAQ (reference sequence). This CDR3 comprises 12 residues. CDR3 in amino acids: CASSIQGREQYF. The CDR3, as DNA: TGTGCCAGCAGCATACAGGGGCGCGAGCAGTACTTC.

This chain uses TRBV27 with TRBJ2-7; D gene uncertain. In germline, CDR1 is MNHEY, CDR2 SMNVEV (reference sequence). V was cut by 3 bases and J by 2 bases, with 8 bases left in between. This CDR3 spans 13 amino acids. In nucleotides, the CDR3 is TGTGCCAGCAGTTTCAGTCCGACCTACGAGCAGTACTTC. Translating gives CASSFSPTYEQYF.

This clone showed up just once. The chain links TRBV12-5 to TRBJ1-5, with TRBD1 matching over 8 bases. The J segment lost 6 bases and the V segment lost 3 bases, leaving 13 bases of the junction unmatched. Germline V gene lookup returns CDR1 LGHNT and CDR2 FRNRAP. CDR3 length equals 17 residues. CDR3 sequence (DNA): TGTGCTAGTGGTTTCAATCCCGACAGGGGAACGGTTCAGCCCCAGCATTTT. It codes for CASGFNPDRGTVQPQHF.

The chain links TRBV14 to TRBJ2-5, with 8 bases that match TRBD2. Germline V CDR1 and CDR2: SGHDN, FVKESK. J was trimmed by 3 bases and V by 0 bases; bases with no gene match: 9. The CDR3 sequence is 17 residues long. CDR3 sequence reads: CASSQEPSGSIKETQYF. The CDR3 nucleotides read TGTGCCAGCAGCCAAGAACCTAGCGGGTCTATTAAAGAGACCCAGTACTTC.

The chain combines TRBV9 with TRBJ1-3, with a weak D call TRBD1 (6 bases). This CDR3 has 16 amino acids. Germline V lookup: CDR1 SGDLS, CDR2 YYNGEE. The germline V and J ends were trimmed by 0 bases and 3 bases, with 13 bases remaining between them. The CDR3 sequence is CASSVARTVGGNTIYF. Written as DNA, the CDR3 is TGTGCCAGCAGCGTAGCCCGGACAGTAGGTGGAAACACCATATATTTT.

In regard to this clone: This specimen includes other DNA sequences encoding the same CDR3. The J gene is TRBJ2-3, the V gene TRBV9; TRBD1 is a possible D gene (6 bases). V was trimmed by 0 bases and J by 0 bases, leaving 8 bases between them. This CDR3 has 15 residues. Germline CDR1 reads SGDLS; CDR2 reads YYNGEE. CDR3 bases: TGTGCCAGCAGCGTAGGGGGGCCTAGCACAGATACGCAGTATTTT. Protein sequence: CASSVGGPSTDTQYF.

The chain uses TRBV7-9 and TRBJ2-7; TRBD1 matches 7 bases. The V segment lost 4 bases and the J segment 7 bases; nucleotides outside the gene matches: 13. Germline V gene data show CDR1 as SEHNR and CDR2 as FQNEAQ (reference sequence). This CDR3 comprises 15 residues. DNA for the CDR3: TGTGCCAGCAGCTCCACAGGGGCTACCGAAGGGGAGCAGTACTTC. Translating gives CASSSTGATEGEQYF.

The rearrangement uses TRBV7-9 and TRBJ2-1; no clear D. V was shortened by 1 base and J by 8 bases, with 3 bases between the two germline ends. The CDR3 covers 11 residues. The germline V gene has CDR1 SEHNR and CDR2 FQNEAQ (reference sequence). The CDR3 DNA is TGTGCCAGCAGCTTAGGGGATGAGCAGTTCTTC. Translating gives CASSLGDEQFF.

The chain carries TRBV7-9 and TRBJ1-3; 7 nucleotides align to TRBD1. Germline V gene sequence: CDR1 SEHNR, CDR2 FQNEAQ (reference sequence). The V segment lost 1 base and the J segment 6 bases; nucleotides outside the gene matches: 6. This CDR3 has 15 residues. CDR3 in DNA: TGTGCCAGCAGCTTAGAGGACAGGAGGGCAAACACCATATATTTT. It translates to CASSLEDRRANTIYF.

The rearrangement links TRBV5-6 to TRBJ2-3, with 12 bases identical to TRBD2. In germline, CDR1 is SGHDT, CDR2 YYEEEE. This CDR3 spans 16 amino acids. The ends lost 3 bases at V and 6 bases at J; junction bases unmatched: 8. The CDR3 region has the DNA TGTGCCAGCAGCTGGCCTAGCGGGGGGGCCGGGGATACGCAGTATTTT. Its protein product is CASSWPSGGAGDTQYF.

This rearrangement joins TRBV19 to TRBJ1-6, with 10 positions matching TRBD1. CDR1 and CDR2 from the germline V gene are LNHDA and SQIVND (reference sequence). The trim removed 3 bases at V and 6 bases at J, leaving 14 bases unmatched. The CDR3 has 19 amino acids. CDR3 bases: TGTGCCAGTAGTATTTTTGGGACAGGGGATCAAGCCTTTAATTCACCCCTCCACTTT. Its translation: CASSIFGTGDQAFNSPLHF.

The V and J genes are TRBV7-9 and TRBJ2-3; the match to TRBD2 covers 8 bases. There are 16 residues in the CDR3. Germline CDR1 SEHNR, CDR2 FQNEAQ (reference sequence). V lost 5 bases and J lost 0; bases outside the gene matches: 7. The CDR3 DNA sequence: TGTGCCAGCAGCCCGCGGGGGGAGACTAGCACAGATACGCAGTATTTT. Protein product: CASSPRGETSTDTQYF.

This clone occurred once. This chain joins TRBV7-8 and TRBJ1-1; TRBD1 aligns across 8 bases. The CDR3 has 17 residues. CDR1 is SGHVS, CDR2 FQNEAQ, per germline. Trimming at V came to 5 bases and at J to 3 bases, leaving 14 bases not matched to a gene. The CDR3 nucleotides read TGTGCCAGCAGCCCCGGACAGGGCTTAGGGAGGCACACTGAAGCTTTCTTT. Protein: CASSPGQGLGRHTEAFF.

The CDR3 loop reads CASSESTALDEQYF. The CDR3 DNA sequence: TGCGCCAGCAGTGAGTCGACAGCCCTAGACGAGCAGTACTTC. This sequence joins TRBV10-2 and TRBJ2-7; TRBD1 might be the D (5 bases). The germline gives CDR1 WSHSY, CDR2 SAAADI. The CDR3 runs to 14 residues. Trimming stripped 0 bases from V and 5 bases from J, with 11 bases between.

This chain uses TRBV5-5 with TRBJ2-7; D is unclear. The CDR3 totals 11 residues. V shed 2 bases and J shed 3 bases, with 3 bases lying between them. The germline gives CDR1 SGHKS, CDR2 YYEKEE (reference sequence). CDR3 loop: CASSFGYEQYF. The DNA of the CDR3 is TGTGCCAGCAGCTTCGGCTACGAGCAGTACTTC.

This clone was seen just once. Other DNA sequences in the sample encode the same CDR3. The CDR3 spells CASSRGYLSESPLHF. The CDR3 DNA reads as TGTGCCAGCAGCCGGGGGTATTTGTCCGAATCACCCCTCCACTTT. This chain joins TRBV7-2 and TRBJ1-6; D is perhaps TRBD1 (5 bases). Germline-derived CDR1 and CDR2 are SGHTA and FQGNSA. Trimming took off 5 bases at V and 10 bases at J, with 18 bases between the two ends. The CDR3 sequence is 15 residues long. The entire variable domain, with the rest obtained from reference TRBV7-2 and TRBJ1-6, is as follows: GAGVSQSPSNKVTEKGKDVELRCDPISGHTALYWYRQSLGQGLEFLIYFQGNSAPDKSGLPSDRFSAERTGGSVSTLTIQRTQQEDSAVYLCASSRGYLSESPLHFGNGTRLTVT.

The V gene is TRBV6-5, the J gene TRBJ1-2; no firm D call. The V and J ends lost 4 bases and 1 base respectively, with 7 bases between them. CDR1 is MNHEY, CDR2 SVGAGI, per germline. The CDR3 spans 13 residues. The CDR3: CASSSGVNYGYTF. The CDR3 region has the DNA TGTGCCAGCAGTTCTGGGGTTAACTATGGCTACACCTTC.